The clone carrying this T cell receptor beta chain appeared once. This entry comes from a study of blood T cell repertoires in COVID-19. Study in general: The United States, Italy and Spain provided the acute and convalescent COVID-19 samples. T cells, B-cell-depleted T cells, or PBMCs provided the cDNA or gDNA that served as material.

Under the authors' procedure: The assay estimated nucleated cells by amplifying reference gene primers. Sequencing was performed with immunoSEQ multiplex PCR; in TCRdb, only in-frame clones are kept and a portion is missing. That table furnishes V, J and clone size, whereas the DNA furnished D and trimming. The sample has 120,000 to 150,000 clones, over 75% seen once. Individuals drawn from under 30 US areas were about 18 to 95 years old. The germline V and J ends were trimmed by 4 bases and 0 bases, with 7 bases remaining between them. Germline CDR1 reads MDHEN; CDR2 reads SYDVKM. This CDR3 has 14 amino acids.

Specimen: PBMCs or T cells enriched from blood (not recorded which). This chain connects TRBV28 to TRBJ1-3; D unresolved. This TCR came from a woman in her 30s with acute COVID-19. CDR3 protein: CASSSPGSGNTIYF. Written as DNA, the CDR3 is TGTGCCAGCAGTTCCCCCGGCTCTGGAAACACCATATATTTT.